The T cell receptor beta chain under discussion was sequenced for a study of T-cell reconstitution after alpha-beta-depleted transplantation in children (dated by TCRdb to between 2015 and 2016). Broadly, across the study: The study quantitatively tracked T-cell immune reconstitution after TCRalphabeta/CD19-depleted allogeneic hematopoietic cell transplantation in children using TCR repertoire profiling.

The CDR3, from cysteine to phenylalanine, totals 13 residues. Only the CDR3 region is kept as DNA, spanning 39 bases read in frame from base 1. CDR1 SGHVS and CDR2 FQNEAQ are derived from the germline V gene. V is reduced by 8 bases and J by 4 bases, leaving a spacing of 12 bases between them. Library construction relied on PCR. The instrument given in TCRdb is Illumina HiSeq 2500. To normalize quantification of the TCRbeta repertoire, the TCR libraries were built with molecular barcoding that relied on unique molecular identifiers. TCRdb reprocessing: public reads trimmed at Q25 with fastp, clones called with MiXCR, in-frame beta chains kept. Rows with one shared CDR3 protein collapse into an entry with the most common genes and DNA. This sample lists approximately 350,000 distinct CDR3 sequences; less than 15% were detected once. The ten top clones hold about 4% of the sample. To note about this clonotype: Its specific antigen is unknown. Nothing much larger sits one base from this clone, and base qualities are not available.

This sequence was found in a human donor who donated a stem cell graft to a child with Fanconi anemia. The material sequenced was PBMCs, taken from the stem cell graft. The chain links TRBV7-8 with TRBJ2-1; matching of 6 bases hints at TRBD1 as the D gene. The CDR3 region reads CASLQDRYNEQFF. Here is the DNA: TGTGCCAGCCTTCAGGACAGATACAATGAGCAGTTCTTC.